This T cell receptor beta chain was obtained from a study of cytotoxic CD8 clonotypes in ibrutinib-treated CLL. Study results and caveats: Contraction or stability on treatment characterized the public clonotypes, which were uncommon.

Only one count was recorded for this clone. What it binds is not known. CDR1 is MDHEN, CDR2 SYDVKM, per germline. Trimming removed 8 bases from V and 0 bases from J, with 15 bases in between. This CDR3 is built from 15 residues. The assay was immunoSEQ multiplex PCR, and TCRdb's table has in-frame clones only and misses some. The sample yields about 140,000 clones, around 76% seen once. The sequence was collected from a human donor with chronic lymphocytic leukemia. The chain is built from TRBV28 and TRBJ2-3, with D maybe TRBD2 (5 bases). The material was PBMCs, obtained after 24 months of ibrutinib treatment. The CDR3 here is CASPPGGFSTDTQYF. CDR3 in DNA: TGTGCCAGCCCCCCTGGAGGATTTAGCACAGATACGCAGTATTTT.